The clone carrying this T cell receptor beta chain was recorded a few times. Antigen unknown. Unique molecular identifiers were incorporated into the prepared TCRbeta library. MiXCR was run by TCRdb on the PCR reads, yielding one entry per CDR3 protein. The sample contains about 980,000 distinct CDR3 sequences, roughly 29% of which appear only once. The data belong to a study of T-cell reconstitution after alpha-beta-depleted transplantation in children. Study-level findings and limits: As was reported, about two months after transplant, alpha-beta T cells came from several hundred expanded graft clones. By one year post-transplant, T-cell counts and diversity largely arose from T cells that were newly produced. Diversity of TCRbeta at day 60 was high in some patients, arising from surviving recipient T cells and thymic progenitors.

CDR3 size: 17 residues. The germline CDR1 and CDR2 sequences are LGHNA and YNFKEQ. J lost 4 bases, V lost 0 bases, and 6 bases had no gene match. The sequence was collected from a boy less than two years old who had a stem cell transplant for SCID, so the T cells may come from the graft donor. Sequenced material: PBMCs, mostly from graft donor cells, taken 360 days after TCRalphabeta/CD19-depleted stem cell transplant. J is TRBJ2-1 and V is TRBV4-2; 10 nucleotides align to TRBD2. CDR3 in amino acids: CASSQELAGYPYNEQFF. CDR3 DNA: TGTGCCAGCAGCCAAGAACTAGCGGGGTATCCTTACAATGAGCAGTTCTTC.